This TCR beta chain comes out of a study of blood T cell repertoires in COVID-19. At the level of the study: Samples of COVID-19 (acute and convalescent) were obtained from the United States, Italy and Spain. The cDNA or gDNA used as material had been derived from T cells, B-cell-depleted T cells, or PBMCs.

Data came from immunoSEQ multiplex PCR; TCRdb stores just in-frame clones and leaves some out. This table holds roughly 110,000 clones, 85% to 90% found once. Sample: peripheral blood. The TCR sequence derives from a woman in her fifties or sixties with acute or convalescent COVID-19.

The chain's CDR3 is CASTPTRRGAYEQYF. The CDR3 DNA reads as TGTGCCAGCACTCCAACGAGGAGGGGCGCATACGAGCAGTACTTC. The V and J genes are TRBV11-2 and TRBJ2-7; D is perhaps TRBD2 (6 bases). The CDR3 loop spans 15 amino acids. Trimming pared 7 bases from V and 4 bases from J, leaving 20 bases between. Germline V gives CDR1 SGHAT, CDR2 FQNNGV. The full variable domain, in which reference TRBV11-2 and TRBJ2-7 provide the parts outside the CDR3, is EAGVAQSPRYKIIEKRQSVAFWCNPISGHATLYWYQQILGQGPKLLIQFQNNGVVDDSQLPKDRFSAERLKGVDSTLKIQPAKLEDSAVYLCASTPTRRGAYEQYFGPGTRLTVT.